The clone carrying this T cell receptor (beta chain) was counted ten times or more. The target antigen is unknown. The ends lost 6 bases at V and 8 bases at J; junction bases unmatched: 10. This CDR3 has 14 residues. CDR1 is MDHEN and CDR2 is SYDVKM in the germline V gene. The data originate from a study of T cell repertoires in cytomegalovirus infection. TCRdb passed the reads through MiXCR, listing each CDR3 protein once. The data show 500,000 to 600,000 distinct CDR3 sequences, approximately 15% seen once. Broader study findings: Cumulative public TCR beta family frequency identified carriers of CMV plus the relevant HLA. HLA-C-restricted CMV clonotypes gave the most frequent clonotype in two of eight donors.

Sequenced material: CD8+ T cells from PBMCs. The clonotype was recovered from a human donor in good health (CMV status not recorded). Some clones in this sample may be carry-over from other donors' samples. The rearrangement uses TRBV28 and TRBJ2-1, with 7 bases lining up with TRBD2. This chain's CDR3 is CASSRLADGDEQFF. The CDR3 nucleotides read TGTGCCAGCAGCCGTCTAGCGGATGGGGATGAGCAGTTCTTC.